This T cell receptor (beta chain) was observed in a study of T cell responses to AZD1222 COVID-19 vaccine. Across the whole study: The analysis combined second doses at about 4 or about 12 weeks. General study points: Spike-wide vaccine-associated CD4 TCRs dominated at 160-218 and 743-854. White British ancestry dominated among donors, who included more females, and clonal diversity was possibly underestimated.

Profiling relied on immunoSEQ multiplex PCR, and the TCRdb table lists in-frame clones only, not all of them. The sample shows over 85,000 clones, 84% of them seen only once. Germline assignment: CDR1 MDHEN and CDR2 SYDVKM. The CDR3 consists of 14 residues. Deletions cut 4 bases from V and 4 bases from J, with 11 bases between. A note on this clone: Its target is unknown.

The input for sequencing was peripheral blood, taken on day 0 of AZD1222 vaccination. This chain connects TRBV28 to TRBJ1-3; no clear D gene. The TCR originated in an adult in good health. The CDR3 region is CASSSLLQGNTIYF. The CDR3 region has the DNA TGTGCCAGCAGTTCCTTGCTACAGGGAAACACCATATATTTT.